Listed below are T cell receptor beta chains from one sample, sequenced in a study of shared clonotypes between healthy human individuals. Clones were sequenced by immunoSEQ multiplex PCR, and TCRdb holds only the in-frame ones, with some missing. The data show 800,000 to 950,000 clones, roughly 96% seen once. The sample comprised naive CD8+ T cells sorted from blood. The receptor set was obtained from a man aged 25 to 40 in good health. Each CDR3 is given with its conserved first and last residue. The order of the fields is clone size, V gene, D gene, J gene, CDR3 protein, CDR3 DNA. A D gene is named only where the DNA matches it firmly. Size is stated for part of the rows, as once, few or many counts, or as a class when the clone is expanded.

clone size: -
V gene: TRBV19
D gene: -
J gene: TRBJ1-1
CDR3 protein: CASSNQGNLDTEAFF
CDR3 DNA: TGTGCCAGTAGTAACCAGGGAAATCTCGACACTGAAGCTTTCTTT

clone size: once
V gene: TRBV27
D gene: TRBD2
J gene: TRBJ2-1
CDR3 protein: CASGGTSGRDEQFF
CDR3 DNA: TGTGCCAGCGGCGGGACTAGCGGGAGGGATGAGCAGTTCTTC

clone size: -
V gene: TRBV4-3
D gene: TRBD2
J gene: TRBJ2-5
CDR3 protein: CASSQDRTSGNQETQYF
CDR3 DNA: TGCGCCAGCAGCCAAGATCGGACTAGCGGAAACCAAGAGACCCAGTACTTC

clone size: -
V gene: TRBV5-4
D gene: -
J gene: TRBJ2-7
CDR3 protein: CASSLDRIEQYF
CDR3 DNA: TGTGCCAGCAGCTTGGACCGCATCGAGCAGTACTTC

clone size: -
V gene: TRBV7-9
D gene: -
J gene: TRBJ2-7
CDR3 protein: CASSSLASYEQYF
CDR3 DNA: TGTGCCAGCAGCTCTCTAGCGTCCTACGAGCAGTACTTC

clone size: -
V gene: TRBV5-4
D gene: -
J gene: TRBJ1-5
CDR3 protein: CASSLAGDPNQPQHF
CDR3 DNA: TGTGCCAGCAGCTTGGCCGGGGATCCTAATCAGCCCCAGCATTTT

clone size: once
V gene: TRBV5-5
D gene: -
J gene: TRBJ1-2
CDR3 protein: CASRDSYGYTF
CDR3 DNA: TGTGCCAGCAGGGACAGCTATGGCTACACCTTC

clone size: -
V gene: TRBV28
D gene: -
J gene: TRBJ1-3
CDR3 protein: CASSPTHGGLGGNTIYF
CDR3 DNA: TGTGCCAGCAGCCCGACCCACGGGGGGCTGGGTGGAAACACCATATATTTT

clone size: -
V gene: TRBV29-1
D gene: TRBD2
J gene: TRBJ2-1
CDR3 protein: CSGRIPGLAGVWEQFF
CDR3 DNA: TGCAGCGGGAGGATTCCGGGACTAGCGGGAGTTTGGGAGCAGTTCTTC

clone size: -
V gene: TRBV7-6
D gene: -
J gene: TRBJ2-5
CDR3 protein: CASSFPPDSEETQYF
CDR3 DNA: TGTGCCAGCAGCTTCCCCCCGGACAGCGAAGAGACCCAGTACTTC

clone size: -
V gene: TRBV30
D gene: -
J gene: TRBJ1-4
CDR3 protein: CAWSVISNEKLFF
CDR3 DNA: TGTGCCTGGAGTGTAATTAGCAATGAAAAACTGTTTTTT

clone size: -
V gene: TRBV29-1
D gene: TRBD2
J gene: TRBJ2-7
CDR3 protein: CSVNVDSSGSYEQYF
CDR3 DNA: TGCAGCGTTAACGTTGACTCTAGCGGGTCCTACGAGCAGTACTTC

clone size: once
V gene: TRBV4-2
D gene: TRBD2
J gene: TRBJ2-1
CDR3 protein: CASSQETSGNNEQFF
CDR3 DNA: TGTGCCAGCAGCCAAGAGACTAGCGGGAATAATGAGCAGTTCTTC

clone size: -
V gene: TRBV28
D gene: TRBD1
J gene: TRBJ2-3
CDR3 protein: CASSLDRASTDTQYF
CDR3 DNA: TGTGCCAGCAGTCTTGACAGGGCCTCCACAGATACGCAGTATTTT

clone size: -
V gene: TRBV18
D gene: -
J gene: TRBJ1-5
CDR3 protein: CASSPGTEYYSNQPQHF
CDR3 DNA: TGTGCCAGCTCTCCCGGGACCGAGTATTATAGCAATCAGCCCCAGCATTTT

clone size: -
V gene: TRBV4-2
D gene: -
J gene: TRBJ2-7
CDR3 protein: CASSLDSYEQYF
CDR3 DNA: TGTGCCAGCAGCCTGGACAGCTACGAGCAGTACTTC

clone size: -
V gene: TRBV7-6
D gene: TRBD2
J gene: TRBJ2-5
CDR3 protein: CASSVWTSGRLETQYF
CDR3 DNA: TGTGCCAGCAGCGTTTGGACTAGCGGGAGGTTAGAGACCCAGTACTTC

clone size: once
V gene: TRBV27
D gene: TRBD1
J gene: TRBJ2-1
CDR3 protein: CASSFGGTGEQFF
CDR3 DNA: TGTGCCAGCAGTTTTGGTGGGACAGGGGAGCAGTTCTTC

clone size: -
V gene: TRBV27
D gene: -
J gene: TRBJ2-7
CDR3 protein: CASGYSGGEQYF
CDR3 DNA: TGTGCCAGCGGCTACTCAGGAGGCGAGCAGTACTTC

clone size: -
V gene: TRBV7-2
D gene: -
J gene: TRBJ2-4
CDR3 protein: CASSLWAGESKNIQYF
CDR3 DNA: TGTGCCAGCAGCTTATGGGCAGGGGAGTCCAAAAACATTCAGTACTTC

clone size: -
V gene: TRBV7-9
D gene: -
J gene: TRBJ2-3
CDR3 protein: CASSFWRENTDTQYF
CDR3 DNA: TGTGCCAGCAGCTTTTGGCGGGAAAACACAGATACGCAGTATTTT

clone size: -
V gene: TRBV7-9
D gene: TRBD2
J gene: TRBJ2-1
CDR3 protein: CASSPPVAGGTYNEQFF
CDR3 DNA: TGTGCCAGCAGCCCACCCGTAGCGGGAGGCACCTACAATGAGCAGTTCTTC

clone size: -
V gene: TRBV7-6
D gene: TRBD2
J gene: TRBJ2-1
CDR3 protein: CASSLSAGLASNEQFF
CDR3 DNA: TGTGCCAGCAGCTTGTCAGCGGGACTAGCAAGTAATGAGCAGTTCTTC

clone size: -
V gene: TRBV16
D gene: -
J gene: TRBJ1-3
CDR3 protein: CASSQFASGTTGNTIYF
CDR3 DNA: TGTGCCAGCAGCCAATTCGCGTCCGGGACAACTGGAAACACCATATATTTT

clone size: -
V gene: TRBV5-1
D gene: -
J gene: TRBJ2-4
CDR3 protein: CASSLLGRLYF
CDR3 DNA: TGCGCCAGCAGCTTGTTAGGTCGGTTGTACTTC

clone size: -
V gene: TRBV7-9
D gene: -
J gene: TRBJ2-4
CDR3 protein: CASSYDINKNIQYF
CDR3 DNA: TGTGCCAGCAGCTACGACATTAACAAAAACATTCAGTACTTC

clone size: -
V gene: TRBV11-2
D gene: -
J gene: TRBJ2-4
CDR3 protein: CASSLDPFERRFGIQYF
CDR3 DNA: TGTGCCAGCAGCTTAGACCCCTTCGAGAGGAGGTTTGGGATTCAGTACTTC

clone size: once
V gene: TRBV27
D gene: -
J gene: TRBJ2-5
CDR3 protein: CASSLNSGRRETQYF
CDR3 DNA: TGTGCCAGCAGTTTAAACTCTGGTCGGAGGGAGACCCAGTACTTC

clone size: -
V gene: TRBV4-1
D gene: TRBD1
J gene: TRBJ2-7
CDR3 protein: CASSLGQASSYEQYF
CDR3 DNA: TGCGCCAGCAGCCTAGGACAGGCAAGCTCCTACGAGCAGTACTTC

clone size: -
V gene: TRBV27
D gene: TRBD1
J gene: TRBJ2-1
CDR3 protein: CASSSNLQGSSYNEQFF
CDR3 DNA: TGTGCCAGCAGTTCCAACCTACAGGGGAGCTCCTACAATGAGCAGTTCTTC

clone size: once
V gene: TRBV7-9
D gene: -
J gene: TRBJ2-3
CDR3 protein: CASSLGSGLSTDTQYF
CDR3 DNA: TGTGCCAGCAGCTTAGGTAGTGGACTTAGCACAGATACGCAGTATTTT

clone size: -
V gene: TRBV10-3
D gene: -
J gene: TRBJ2-5
CDR3 protein: CAISETGIQETQYF
CDR3 DNA: TGTGCCATCAGTGAAACGGGGATACAAGAGACCCAGTACTTC

clone size: -
V gene: TRBV7-9
D gene: -
J gene: TRBJ1-4
CDR3 protein: CASRQSNEKLFF
CDR3 DNA: TGTGCCAGCAGACAGAGTAATGAAAAACTGTTTTTT

clone size: -
V gene: TRBV7-5
D gene: -
J gene: TRBJ2-3
CDR3 protein: CASSSRTGSTWDTQYF
CDR3 DNA: TGTGCCAGCAGCTCCAGGACAGGGTCCACATGGGATACGCAGTATTTT

clone size: -
V gene: TRBV5-6
D gene: -
J gene: TRBJ1-1
CDR3 protein: CASTLGASEAFF
CDR3 DNA: TGTGCCAGCACCTTGGGAGCTTCTGAAGCTTTCTTT

clone size: -
V gene: TRBV6-1
D gene: -
J gene: TRBJ2-2
CDR3 protein: CASGTATTGELFF
CDR3 DNA: TGTGCCAGCGGAACGGCGACCACCGGGGAGCTGTTTTTT

clone size: -
V gene: TRBV30
D gene: -
J gene: TRBJ2-2
CDR3 protein: CAWSSMNTGELFF
CDR3 DNA: TGTGCCTGGAGTTCTATGAACACCGGGGAGCTGTTTTTT

clone size: -
V gene: TRBV7-9
D gene: TRBD2
J gene: TRBJ2-1
CDR3 protein: CASSLVPTSGSSWQFF
CDR3 DNA: TGTGCCAGCAGCTTAGTCCCGACTAGCGGGAGCAGCTGGCAGTTCTTC

clone size: -
V gene: TRBV29-1
D gene: -
J gene: TRBJ2-3
CDR3 protein: CSVEVDTAYTDTQYF
CDR3 DNA: TGCAGCGTTGAAGTGGACACCGCCTACACAGATACGCAGTATTTT

clone size: -
V gene: TRBV19
D gene: -
J gene: TRBJ1-1
CDR3 protein: CATSLTFGNTEAFF
CDR3 DNA: TGTGCCACCTCCTTGACATTCGGGAACACTGAAGCTTTCTTT

clone size: once
V gene: TRBV6-5
D gene: TRBD1
J gene: TRBJ2-1
CDR3 protein: CASSRQGVGNEQFF
CDR3 DNA: TGTGCCAGCAGTAGACAGGGGGTTGGGAATGAGCAGTTCTTC

clone size: -
V gene: TRBV18
D gene: -
J gene: TRBJ1-1
CDR3 protein: CASSPPRGEAFF
CDR3 DNA: TGTGCCAGCTCACCACCCCGAGGGGAAGCTTTCTTT

clone size: -
V gene: TRBV10-2
D gene: TRBD2
J gene: TRBJ2-3
CDR3 protein: CASSSSGRLDTQYF
CDR3 DNA: TGCGCCAGCAGCAGTAGCGGGAGGTTAGATACGCAGTATTTT

clone size: -
V gene: TRBV5-8
D gene: -
J gene: TRBJ1-5
CDR3 protein: CASSWGQPQHF
CDR3 DNA: TGTGCCAGCAGCTGGGGTCAGCCCCAGCATTTT

clone size: -
V gene: TRBV29-1
D gene: TRBD1
J gene: TRBJ2-1
CDR3 protein: CSGRGEPGQGHNEQFF
CDR3 DNA: TGCAGCGGTAGAGGGGAACCGGGACAGGGCCACAATGAGCAGTTCTTC

clone size: -
V gene: TRBV7-2
D gene: -
J gene: TRBJ1-4
CDR3 protein: CASSSEGYGREKLFF
CDR3 DNA: TGTGCCAGCAGCTCTGAGGGGTACGGTCGTGAAAAACTGTTTTTT

clone size: -
V gene: TRBV18
D gene: -
J gene: TRBJ2-1
CDR3 protein: CASSPSKTDSTNNEQFF
CDR3 DNA: TGTGCCAGCTCACCGTCAAAGACGGACTCCACAAACAATGAGCAGTTCTTC

clone size: -
V gene: TRBV7-9
D gene: -
J gene: TRBJ2-2
CDR3 protein: CAAATGSGELFF
CDR3 DNA: TGTGCCGCCGCAACGGGATCCGGGGAGCTGTTTTTT

clone size: -
V gene: TRBV7-9
D gene: TRBD2
J gene: TRBJ2-3
CDR3 protein: CASSDRISGSTDTQYF
CDR3 DNA: TGTGCCAGCAGCGATCGTATTAGCGGGAGTACAGATACGCAGTATTTT

clone size: -
V gene: TRBV27
D gene: TRBD1
J gene: TRBJ2-7
CDR3 protein: CASTKSGTGVYEQYF
CDR3 DNA: TGTGCCAGCACCAAATCCGGGACAGGGGTCTACGAGCAGTACTTC

clone size: -
V gene: TRBV19
D gene: TRBD2
J gene: TRBJ2-1
CDR3 protein: CASSIGGSGRLREQFF
CDR3 DNA: TGTGCCAGTAGTATAGGGGGTAGCGGGAGGTTACGTGAGCAGTTCTTC

clone size: -
V gene: TRBV11-2
D gene: TRBD2
J gene: TRBJ2-4
CDR3 protein: CASSLAASGYIQYF
CDR3 DNA: TGTGCCAGCAGCTTAGCGGCTAGCGGGTACATTCAGTACTTC

clone size: -
V gene: TRBV6-5
D gene: -
J gene: TRBJ2-5
CDR3 protein: CASRVVREGETQYF
CDR3 DNA: TGTGCCAGCAGGGTCGTTCGAGAAGGAGAGACCCAGTACTTC

clone size: -
V gene: TRBV15
D gene: -
J gene: TRBJ1-3
CDR3 protein: CATSRDPSTGNTIYF
CDR3 DNA: TGTGCCACCAGCAGAGATCCCAGCACTGGAAACACCATATATTTT

clone size: -
V gene: TRBV28
D gene: TRBD1
J gene: TRBJ2-7
CDR3 protein: CASSLRGLREQYF
CDR3 DNA: TGTGCCAGCAGTTTAAGGGGGCTGAGGGAGCAGTACTTC

clone size: -
V gene: TRBV13
D gene: TRBD1
J gene: TRBJ1-2
CDR3 protein: CASSTSQGHYGYTF
CDR3 DNA: TGTGCCAGCAGCACATCACAGGGGCACTATGGCTACACCTTC

clone size: -
V gene: TRBV6-5
D gene: TRBD1
J gene: TRBJ2-7
CDR3 protein: CASSPAGTGGGEQYF
CDR3 DNA: TGTGCCAGCAGTCCAGCCGGGACAGGGGGCGGCGAGCAGTACTTC